This passage covers 21 T cell receptor beta chains from one sample sequenced in a study of cytotoxic CD8 clonotypes in ibrutinib-treated CLL. Libraries were prepared by immunoSEQ multiplex PCR; TCRdb keeps only in-frame clonotypes and omits some of them. The table has some 140,000 clones, approximately 90% seen once; the top ten hold 10% to 11%. The specimen comprised PBMCs, sampled after 12 months of ibrutinib treatment. These TCRs come from a human donor with chronic lymphocytic leukemia.

This chain connects TRBV7-2 to TRBJ2-7; D might be TRBD1 (6 bases). In germline, CDR1 is SGHTA, CDR2 FQGNSA. V lost 3 bases and J 6 bases, leaving 18 bases between the germline ends. This CDR3 is 15 amino acids long. The CDR3 DNA sequence: TGTGCCAGCAGCTTGAAGACAGGAACTACGGGCGAGCAGTACTTC. Amino acids: CASSLKTGTTGEQYF.

The chain recombines TRBV7-9 with TRBJ1-5; D may be TRBD1 (6 bases). The CDR3 contains 15 residues. Germline lookup yields CDR1 SEHNR and CDR2 FQNEAQ (reference sequence). Trimming shortened V by 2 bases and J by 4 bases, and 12 bases separated the two germline ends. Here the CDR3 DNA reads TGTGCCAGCAGCTTATCCGGGGGGCCGAATCAGCCCCAGCATTTT. It is translated as CASSLSGGPNQPQHF.

This chain links TRBV9 with TRBJ1-2; the match to TRBD1 covers 9 bases. From germline, CDR1 is SGDLS and CDR2 YYNGEE. V was clipped by 3 bases and J by 6 bases; unmatched bases: 9. This CDR3 has 15 residues. CDR3 amino acids: CASSDPGQGFDGYTF. For the CDR3, the DNA is TGTGCCAGCAGCGATCCGGGACAGGGATTCGATGGCTACACCTTC.

The CDR3 DNA sequence: TGTGCCAGCAGCCAAGCATCGGGAGGGGAAGAGACCCAGTACTTC. Protein product: CASSQASGGEETQYF. The chain uses TRBV4-2 and TRBJ2-5; 8 bases map to TRBD2. The trim removed 1 base at V and 3 bases at J, leaving 4 bases unmatched. The germline V gene encodes CDR1 LGHNA and CDR2 YNFKEQ. This CDR3 is built from 15 residues.

The gene calls are TRBV5-1 and TRBJ2-3; D is possibly TRBD1 (6 bases). Germline V gene lookup returns CDR1 SGHRS and CDR2 YFSETQ. This CDR3 contains 16 residues. Trimming took 3 bases from V and 0 from J, leaving 14 bases between them. Written as DNA, the CDR3 is TGCGCCAGCAGCTGGGGGCCGGCCAGCAGCACAGATACGCAGTATTTT. It is translated as CASSWGPASSTDTQYF. Full variable domain (outside the CDR3, taken from reference TRBV5-1 and TRBJ2-3): KAGVTQTPRYLIKTRGQQVTLSCSPISGHRSVSWYQQTPGQGLQFLFEYFSETQRNKGNFPGRFSGRQFSNSRSEMNVSTLELGDSALYLCASSWGPASSTDTQYFGPGTRLTVL.

The rearrangement links TRBV2 to TRBJ1-5; 9 bases align to TRBD1. There are 14 residues in the CDR3. Germline loops: CDR1 SNHLY, CDR2 FYNNEI. V trimming: 8 bases; J trimming: 5 bases; junction bases outside the gene matches: 7. The CDR3 region is CASSAGDRDQPQHF. The CDR3 nucleotides read TGTGCCAGCTCCGCCGGGGACAGGGATCAGCCCCAGCATTTT.

The chain recombines TRBV5-4 with TRBJ1-1, with D perhaps TRBD1 (5 bases). Germline lookup yields CDR1 SGHNT and CDR2 YYREEE (reference sequence). This CDR3 has 14 amino acids. The V and J ends lost 0 bases and 4 bases respectively, with 10 bases between them. The CDR3 reads CASSLVQGGTEAFF. In DNA form, the CDR3 reads TGTGCCAGCAGCTTGGTCCAGGGCGGCACTGAAGCTTTCTTT.

The chain is built from TRBV6-5 and TRBJ2-6, with 13 bases matching TRBD2. The V and J ends lost 8 bases and 4 bases, in that order; junction bases with no gene match: 2. This CDR3 has 15 amino acids. Looked up from germline, CDR1 is MNHEY and CDR2 is SVGAGI. Here the CDR3 reads CASGTSGTGANVLTF. CDR3 DNA sequence: TGTGCCAGCGGGACTAGCGGGACCGGGGCCAACGTCCTGACTTTC.

The chain combines TRBV7-3 with TRBJ2-3, with D perhaps TRBD2 (5 bases). CDR1 is SGHTA, CDR2 FQGTGA, per germline. The CDR3 totals 13 residues. The V gene lost 11 bases and the J gene lost 2 bases, with 14 bases spanning the gap. CDR3 region: CASNRGDTDTQYF. The CDR3 DNA follows: TGTGCCTCCAATCGGGGTGACACAGATACGCAGTATTTT.

CDR3 sequence: CASSRKTGADGSPQHF. CDR3 nucleotides: TGTGCCAGCAGCCGTAAGACAGGGGCAGACGGCTCGCCCCAGCATTTT. The chain employs TRBV5-5 and TRBJ1-5; 8 positions match TRBD1. The CDR3 length is 16 residues. V trimming: 4 bases; J trimming: 9 bases; junction bases outside the gene matches: 15. Per germline, CDR1 SGHKS and CDR2 YYEKEE (reference sequence).

The rearrangement joins TRBV9 to TRBJ1-1; D is ambiguous. The CDR3 length is 15 residues. With 0 bases removed from V and 4 bases from J, the gap between germline ends came to 13 bases. The V gene's germline CDR1 is SGDLS and CDR2 YYNGEE. The CDR3 coding sequence is TGTGCCAGCAGCGTAGGCAGCTTGGGAGGCACTGAAGCTTTCTTT. Residues: CASSVGSLGGTEAFF.

J is TRBJ2-5 and V is TRBV23-1; possibly TRBD1 or TRBD2 for D (5 bases each). TRBV23-1 counts as an open reading frame of uncertain function. The CDR3 is 16 residues long. The V gene lost 4 bases and the J gene lost 10 bases, with 25 bases spanning the gap. CDR3 DNA sequence: TGCGCCAGCAGTCTTAGAGGGGCCGCCTTGGTCTGGATCCAGTACTTC. Its protein is CASSLRGAALVWIQYF.

This clone has just one count. The chain employs TRBV27 and TRBJ2-5, with TRBD1 identical over 10 bases. Germline values: CDR1 MNHEY, CDR2 SMNVEV (reference sequence). The CDR3 is 14 amino acids. After removal of 7 bases from V and 4 bases from J, the junction contained 6 bases not matched to a gene. CDR3 in amino acids: CASKGTGVRETQYF. CDR3 nucleotides: TGTGCCAGCAAGGGGACAGGGGTTCGAGAGACCCAGTACTTC.

V is TRBV28 and J is TRBJ2-3; the D gene is possibly TRBD2 (6 bases). This CDR3 comprises 14 residues. V was cut by 10 bases and J by 0 bases, with 14 bases left in between. Germline V gene data show CDR1 as MDHEN and CDR2 as SYDVKM. CDR3 loop: CAISGVSSTDTQYF. CDR3 nucleotides: TGTGCCATCTCGGGGGTTTCTAGCACAGATACGCAGTATTTT.

The chain joins TRBV4-1 to TRBJ2-7; tentatively, D is TRBD2 (5 bases). The CDR3 is 14 amino acids. Deletions cut 4 bases from V and 6 bases from J, with 16 bases between. The germline V gene encodes CDR1 MGHRA and CDR2 YSYEKL. The CDR3 nucleotides read TGCGCCAGCAGCCGGACCTTAATACGGGGCGAGCAGTACTTC. Its translation: CASSRTLIRGEQYF.

This clone occurred a few times. The V gene is TRBV7-9, the J gene TRBJ1-1; D is perhaps TRBD1 (5 bases). Trimming stripped 5 bases from V and 3 bases from J, with 16 bases between. CDR1 is SEHNR and CDR2 is FQNEAQ in the germline V gene (reference sequence). This CDR3 has 15 residues. CDR3 region: CASSPDLGGHTEAFF. The CDR3 DNA reads TGTGCCAGCAGCCCCGATTTGGGGGGTCACACTGAAGCTTTCTTT.

The V call is TRBV27, the J call TRBJ2-2; the D gene is possibly TRBD2 (5 bases). Germline V gene sequence: CDR1 MNHEY, CDR2 SMNVEV (reference sequence). V lost 3 bases, J lost 6 bases, and 20 bases lay in between. CDR3 length: 17 residues. Here the CDR3 DNA reads TGTGCCAGCAGTTTCACTAGGACCCTAGAAGGACCCGGGGAGCTGTTTTTT. The encoded protein is CASSFTRTLEGPGELFF.

This rearrangement joins TRBV28 to TRBJ2-1, with 10 bases identical to TRBD2. Germline values: CDR1 MDHEN, CDR2 SYDVKM. CDR3 length: 14 amino acids. The J segment lost 4 bases and the V segment lost 6 bases, leaving 3 bases of the junction unmatched. The CDR3 DNA reads TGTGCCAGCAGGGGACTAGCGCCTTACAATGAGCAGTTCTTC. This gives the protein CASRGLAPYNEQFF.

The rearrangement joins TRBV6-6 to TRBJ2-5, with a tentative D call TRBD2 (6 bases). This CDR3 has 12 amino acids. Per germline, CDR1 MNHNY and CDR2 SVGAGI (reference sequence). The ends were cut back, 7 bases at V and 3 bases at J, with 9 bases in the middle. The CDR3 loop reads CASMEGEETQYF. CDR3 sequence (DNA): TGTGCCAGCATGGAGGGAGAAGAGACCCAGTACTTC.

J is TRBJ1-1 and V is TRBV4-1, with TRBD1 matching 7 bases. V shed 0 bases, J shed 3 bases, and the junction held 10 bases outside the gene matches. Germline CDR1 is MGHRA and CDR2 is YSYEKL. CDR3 size: 17 residues. CDR3 region: CASSQDGQGGRDTEAFF. The DNA for the CDR3 is TGCGCCAGCAGCCAAGACGGGCAGGGGGGCAGGGACACTGAAGCTTTCTTT.

V and J are TRBV28 and TRBJ2-2; tentative D call: TRBD1 (6 bases). The CDR3 runs 14 residues. V was clipped by 4 bases and J by 4 bases, with 10 bases between them. Germline CDR1 and CDR2: MDHEN and SYDVKM. The CDR3 DNA sequence: TGTGCCAGCAGTTGGAGCAGGGGCACCGGGGAGCTGTTTTTT. Amino acid sequence: CASSWSRGTGELFF.